The TCR beta chain described here comes from a study of early T cells in non-severe SARS-CoV-2 infection. The CDR3 is 16 residues long. Trimming stripped 2 bases from V and 0 bases from J, with 12 bases between. Attachment of unique molecular identifiers was made to individual cDNA molecules. TCRdb re-called the 5' RACE reads with MiXCR, one entry per CDR3 protein. The repertoire holds 69,000 or so distinct CDR3 sequences, with approximately 4.6% as singletons. This clonotype was picked up many times. Sequencing was performed on whole blood, taken at baseline. The receptor's source is an adult who was a healthcare worker with PCR-confirmed SARS-CoV-2 infection or an uninfected control (not recorded which). The donor label of this sample is uncertain. The rearrangement joins TRBV12-3 or TRBV12-4 to TRBJ2-3; D gene uncertain. The CDR3 is CASSLWATASTDTQYF. CDR3 in DNA: TGTGCCAGCAGTTTATGGGCTACGGCTAGCACAGATACGCAGTATTTT.